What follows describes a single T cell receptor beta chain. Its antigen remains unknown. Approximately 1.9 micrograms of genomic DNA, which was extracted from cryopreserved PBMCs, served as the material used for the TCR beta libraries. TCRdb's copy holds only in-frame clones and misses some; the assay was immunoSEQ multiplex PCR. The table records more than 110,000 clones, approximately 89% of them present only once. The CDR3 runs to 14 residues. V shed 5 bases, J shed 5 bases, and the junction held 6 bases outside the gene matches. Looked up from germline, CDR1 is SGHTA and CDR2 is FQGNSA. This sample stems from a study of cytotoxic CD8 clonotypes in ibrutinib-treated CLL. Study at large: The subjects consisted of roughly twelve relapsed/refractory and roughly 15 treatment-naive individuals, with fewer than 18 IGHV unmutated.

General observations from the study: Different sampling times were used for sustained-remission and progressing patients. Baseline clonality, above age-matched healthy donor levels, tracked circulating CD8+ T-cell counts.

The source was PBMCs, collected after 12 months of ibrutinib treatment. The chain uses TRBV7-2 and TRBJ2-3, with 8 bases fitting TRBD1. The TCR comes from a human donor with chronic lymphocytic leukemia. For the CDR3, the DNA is TGTGCCAGCAGCCCGACAGGGGCTTTAGATACGCAGTATTTT. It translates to CASSPTGALDTQYF.